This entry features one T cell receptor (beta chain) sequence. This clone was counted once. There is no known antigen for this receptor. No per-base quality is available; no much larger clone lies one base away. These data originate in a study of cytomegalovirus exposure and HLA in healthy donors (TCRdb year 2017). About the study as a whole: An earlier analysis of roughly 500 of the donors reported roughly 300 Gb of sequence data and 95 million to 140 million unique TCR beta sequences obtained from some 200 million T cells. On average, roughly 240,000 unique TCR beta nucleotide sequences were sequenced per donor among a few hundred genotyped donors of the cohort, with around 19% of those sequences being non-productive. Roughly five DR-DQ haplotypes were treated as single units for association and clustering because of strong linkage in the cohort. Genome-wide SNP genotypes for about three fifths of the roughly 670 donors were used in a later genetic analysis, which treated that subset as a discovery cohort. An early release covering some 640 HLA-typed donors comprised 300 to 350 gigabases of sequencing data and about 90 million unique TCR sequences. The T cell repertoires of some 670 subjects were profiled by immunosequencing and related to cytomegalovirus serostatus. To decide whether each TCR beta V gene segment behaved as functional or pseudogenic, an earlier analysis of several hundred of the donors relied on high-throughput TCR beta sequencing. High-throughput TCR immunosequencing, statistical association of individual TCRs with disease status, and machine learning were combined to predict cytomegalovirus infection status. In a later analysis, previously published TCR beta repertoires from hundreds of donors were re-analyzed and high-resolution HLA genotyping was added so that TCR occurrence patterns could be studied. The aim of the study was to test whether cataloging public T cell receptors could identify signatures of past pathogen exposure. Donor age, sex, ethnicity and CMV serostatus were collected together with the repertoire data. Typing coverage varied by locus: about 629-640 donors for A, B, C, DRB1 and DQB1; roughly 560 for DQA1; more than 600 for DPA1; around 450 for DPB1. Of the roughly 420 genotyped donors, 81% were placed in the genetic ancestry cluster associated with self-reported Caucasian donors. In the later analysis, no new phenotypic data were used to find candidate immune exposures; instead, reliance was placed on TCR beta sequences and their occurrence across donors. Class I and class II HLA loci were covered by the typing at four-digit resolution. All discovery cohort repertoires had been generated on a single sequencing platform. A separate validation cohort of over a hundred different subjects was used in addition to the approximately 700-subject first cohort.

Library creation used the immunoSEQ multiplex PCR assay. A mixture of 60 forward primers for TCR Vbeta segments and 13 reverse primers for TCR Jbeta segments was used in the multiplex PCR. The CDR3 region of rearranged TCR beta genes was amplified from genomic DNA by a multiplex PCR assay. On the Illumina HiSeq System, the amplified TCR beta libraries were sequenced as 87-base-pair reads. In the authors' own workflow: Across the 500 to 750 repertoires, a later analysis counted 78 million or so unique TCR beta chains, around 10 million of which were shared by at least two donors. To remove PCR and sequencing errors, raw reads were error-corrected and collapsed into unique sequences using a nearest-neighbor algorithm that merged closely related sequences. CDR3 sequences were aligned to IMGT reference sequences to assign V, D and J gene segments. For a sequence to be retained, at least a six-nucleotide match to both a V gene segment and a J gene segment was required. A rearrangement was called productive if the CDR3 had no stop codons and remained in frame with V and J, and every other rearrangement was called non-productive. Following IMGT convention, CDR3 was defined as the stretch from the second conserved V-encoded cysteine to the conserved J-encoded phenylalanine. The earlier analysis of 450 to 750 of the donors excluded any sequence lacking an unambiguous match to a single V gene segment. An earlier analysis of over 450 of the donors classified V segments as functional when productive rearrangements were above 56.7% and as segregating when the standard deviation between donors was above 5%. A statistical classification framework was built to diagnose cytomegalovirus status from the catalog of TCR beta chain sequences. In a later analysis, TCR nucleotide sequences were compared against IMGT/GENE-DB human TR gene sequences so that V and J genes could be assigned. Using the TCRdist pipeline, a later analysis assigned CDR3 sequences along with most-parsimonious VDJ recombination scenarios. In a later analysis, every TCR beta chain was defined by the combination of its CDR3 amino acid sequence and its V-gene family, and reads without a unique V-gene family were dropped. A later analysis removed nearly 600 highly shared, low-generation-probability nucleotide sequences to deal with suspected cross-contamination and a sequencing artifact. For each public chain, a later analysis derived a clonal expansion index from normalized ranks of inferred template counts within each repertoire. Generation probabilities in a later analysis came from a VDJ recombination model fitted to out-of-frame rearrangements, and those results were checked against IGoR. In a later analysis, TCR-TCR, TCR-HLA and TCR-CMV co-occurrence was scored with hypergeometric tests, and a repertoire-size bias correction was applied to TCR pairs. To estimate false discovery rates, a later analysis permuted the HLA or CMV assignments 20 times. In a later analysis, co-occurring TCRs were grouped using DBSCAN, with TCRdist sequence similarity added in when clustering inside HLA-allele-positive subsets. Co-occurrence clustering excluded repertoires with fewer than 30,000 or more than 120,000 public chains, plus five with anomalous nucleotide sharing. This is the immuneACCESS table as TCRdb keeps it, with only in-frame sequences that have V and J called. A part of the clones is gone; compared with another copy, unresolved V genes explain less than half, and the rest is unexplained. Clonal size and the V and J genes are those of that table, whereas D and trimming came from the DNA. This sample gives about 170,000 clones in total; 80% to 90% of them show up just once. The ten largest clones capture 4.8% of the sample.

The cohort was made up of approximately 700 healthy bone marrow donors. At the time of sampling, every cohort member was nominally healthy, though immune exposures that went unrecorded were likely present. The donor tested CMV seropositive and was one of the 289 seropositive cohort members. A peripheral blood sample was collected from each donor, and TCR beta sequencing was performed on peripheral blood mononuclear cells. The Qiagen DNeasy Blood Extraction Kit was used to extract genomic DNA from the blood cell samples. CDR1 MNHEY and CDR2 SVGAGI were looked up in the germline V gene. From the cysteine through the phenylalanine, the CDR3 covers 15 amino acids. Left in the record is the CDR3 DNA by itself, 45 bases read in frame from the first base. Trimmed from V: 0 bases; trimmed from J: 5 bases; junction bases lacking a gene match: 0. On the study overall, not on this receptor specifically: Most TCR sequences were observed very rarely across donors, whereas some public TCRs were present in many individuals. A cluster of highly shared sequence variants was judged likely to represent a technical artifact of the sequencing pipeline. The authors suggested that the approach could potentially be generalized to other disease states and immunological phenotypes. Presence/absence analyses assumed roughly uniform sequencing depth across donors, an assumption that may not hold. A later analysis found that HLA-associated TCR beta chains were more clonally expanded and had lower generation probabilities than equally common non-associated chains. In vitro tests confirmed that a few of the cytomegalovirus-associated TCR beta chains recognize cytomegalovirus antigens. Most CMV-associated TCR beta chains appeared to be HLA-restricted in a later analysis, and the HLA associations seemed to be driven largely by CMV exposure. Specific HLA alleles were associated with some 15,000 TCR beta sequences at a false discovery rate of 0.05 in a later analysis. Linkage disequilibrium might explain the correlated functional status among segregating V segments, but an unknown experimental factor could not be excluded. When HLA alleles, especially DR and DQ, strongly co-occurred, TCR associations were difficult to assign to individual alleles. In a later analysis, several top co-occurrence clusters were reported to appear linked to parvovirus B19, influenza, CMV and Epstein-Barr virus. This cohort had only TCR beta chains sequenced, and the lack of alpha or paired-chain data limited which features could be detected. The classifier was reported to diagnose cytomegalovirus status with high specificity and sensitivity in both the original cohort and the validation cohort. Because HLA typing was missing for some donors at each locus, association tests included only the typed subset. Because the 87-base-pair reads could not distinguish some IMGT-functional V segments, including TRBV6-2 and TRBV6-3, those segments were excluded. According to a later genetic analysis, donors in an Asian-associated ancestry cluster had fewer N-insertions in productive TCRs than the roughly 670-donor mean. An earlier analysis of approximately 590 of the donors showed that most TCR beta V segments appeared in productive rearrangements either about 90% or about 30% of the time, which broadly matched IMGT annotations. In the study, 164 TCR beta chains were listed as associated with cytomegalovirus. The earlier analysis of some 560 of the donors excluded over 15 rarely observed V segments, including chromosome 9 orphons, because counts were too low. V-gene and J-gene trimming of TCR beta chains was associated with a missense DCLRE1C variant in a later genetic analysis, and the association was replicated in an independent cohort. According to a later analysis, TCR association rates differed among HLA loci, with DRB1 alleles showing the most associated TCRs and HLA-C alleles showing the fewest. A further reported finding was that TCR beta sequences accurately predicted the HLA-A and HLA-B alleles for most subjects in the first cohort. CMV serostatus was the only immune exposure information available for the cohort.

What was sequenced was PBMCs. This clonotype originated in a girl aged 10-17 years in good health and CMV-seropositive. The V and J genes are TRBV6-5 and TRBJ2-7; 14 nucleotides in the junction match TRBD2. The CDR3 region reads CASSYSGLAGDEQYF. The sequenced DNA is TGTGCCAGCAGTTACTCGGGACTAGCGGGGGACGAGCAGTACTTC.